Shown below are 16 T cell receptor beta chains from a single sample sequenced in a study of T cells expressing NK-cell markers. TCRdb reanalyzed the 5' RACE reads, giving one entry per CDR3 protein sequence and no DNA. This sample's table reports some 140,000 distinct CDR3 sequences. The sequencing input was blood T cells: a sorted CD56 or NKG2C T cell subset, CD4+ or CD8+ T cells, or bulk PBMC T cells (not recorded which). These receptors came from a woman between 50 and 59 years old in good health.

The chain recombines TRBV7-9 with TRBJ2-1. The CDR3 is made up of 12 amino acids. Germline V CDR1 and CDR2: SEHNR, FQNEAQ (reference sequence). CDR3 loop: CASSGRKDEQFF.

The rearrangement uses TRBV6-5 and TRBJ2-1; TCRdb returns TRBD1, unconfirmable since there is no DNA. From germline, CDR1 is MNHEY and CDR2 SVGAGI. There are 16 residues in the CDR3. The CDR3 loop reads CASNPSYGGSYNEQFF.

The rearrangement uses TRBV27 and TRBJ2-3; TCRdb designates TRBD2, a call that cannot be tested without DNA. This CDR3 is 16 amino acids long. Germline V gives CDR1 MNHEY, CDR2 SMNVEV (reference sequence). The CDR3 loop is CASSPTGTSGTDTQYF.

CDR3 amino acids: CASSPPTGVQDEQYF. This chain links TRBV13 with TRBJ2-7; TCRdb's assignment of TRBD1 cannot be checked, as there is no DNA. Per the germline V gene, CDR1 is PRHDT and CDR2 is FYEKMQ (reference sequence). This CDR3 spans 15 amino acids.

The chain links TRBV9 to TRBJ2-7; TCRdb's D call of TRBD1 is untestable without DNA. The CDR3 runs 15 residues. Per the germline V gene, CDR1 is SGDLS and CDR2 is YYNGEE. This CDR3 reads CASSVEGHFRDEQYF.

This rearrangement joins TRBV2 to TRBJ2-7. The CDR3 loop spans 13 amino acids. Germline values: CDR1 SNHLY, CDR2 FYNNEI. CDR3 region: CASSEALHYEQYF.

V usage is TRBV24-1 and J usage is TRBJ2-3. This CDR3 spans 13 amino acids. Germline CDR1 is KGHDR and CDR2 is SFDVKD. The CDR3 sequence: CATSEQVTDTQYF.

The CDR3 here is CASTPGQRSGNTIYF. The V gene is TRBV6-6, the J gene TRBJ1-3; TCRdb's D call, TRBD1, is unchecked because there is no DNA. The germline CDR1 and CDR2 sequences are MNHNY and SVGAGI (reference sequence). This CDR3 is 15 amino acids long.

The V and J genes are TRBV12-3 or TRBV12-4 and TRBJ2-3. This CDR3 is built from 12 residues. Here the CDR3 reads CASSTAPDTQYF.

The rearrangement joins TRBV27 to TRBJ2-1; with no DNA, the TCRdb D assignment of TRBD2 cannot be verified. CDR1 is MNHEY, CDR2 SMNVEV, per germline (reference sequence). The CDR3 consists of 15 residues. CDR3 in amino acids: CASSAGTSSYNEQFF.

The rearrangement joins TRBV4-1 to TRBJ2-2; TCRdb names TRBD1, which stays unverified in the absence of DNA. The CDR3 length is 15 residues. Germline V gives CDR1 MGHRA, CDR2 YSYEKL. The CDR3 region is CASSNRQGDTGELFF.

The chain carries TRBV12-3 or TRBV12-4 and TRBJ2-1. CDR3 length equals 14 residues. The CDR3 sequence is CASSQDILGNEQFF.

V usage is TRBV6-2 or TRBV6-3 and J usage is TRBJ2-1. CDR1 is MNHEY, CDR2 SVGEGT, per germline. The CDR3 length is 14 residues. The CDR3 spells CASSYSDSYNEQFF.

This sequence joins TRBV27 and TRBJ2-3; TCRdb outputs TRBD2, but without DNA this stays unchecked. The CDR3 runs 15 residues. Germline CDR1 reads MNHEY; CDR2 reads SMNVEV (reference sequence). The CDR3 reads CASRLLAGSLNTQYF.

The chain combines TRBV29-1 with TRBJ2-7; TCRdb gives TRBD2 as the D gene, but with no DNA this cannot be confirmed. The CDR3 loop spans 15 amino acids. From germline, CDR1 is SQVTM and CDR2 ANQGSEA. CDR3: CSVEAGTSGTYEQYF.

The genes are TRBV4-1 and TRBJ2-7; TCRdb returns TRBD1, unconfirmable since there is no DNA. CDR3 length: 15 residues. CDR1 and CDR2 (germline): MGHRA, YSYEKL. CDR3 sequence: CASRIQTGVTYEQYF.